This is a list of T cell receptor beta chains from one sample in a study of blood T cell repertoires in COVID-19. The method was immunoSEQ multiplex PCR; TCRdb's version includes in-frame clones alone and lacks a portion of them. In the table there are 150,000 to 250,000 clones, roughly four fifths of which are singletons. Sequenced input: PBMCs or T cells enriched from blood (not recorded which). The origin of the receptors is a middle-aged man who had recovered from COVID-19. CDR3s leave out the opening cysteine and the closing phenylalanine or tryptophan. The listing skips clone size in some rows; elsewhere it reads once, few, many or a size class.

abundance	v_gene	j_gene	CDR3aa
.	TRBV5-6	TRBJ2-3	ASSFGTGVTDTQY
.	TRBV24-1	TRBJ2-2	ATSDSGGVDTGELF
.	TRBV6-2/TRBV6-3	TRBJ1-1	ASSYAITEAF
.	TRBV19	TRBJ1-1	ASSMRGLAF
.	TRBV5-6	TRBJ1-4	ASSLFRSNEKLF
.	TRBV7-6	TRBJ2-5	ASSLADRRGETQY
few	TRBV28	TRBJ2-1	ASSFPGALFNEQF
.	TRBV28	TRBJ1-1	ASRADTEAF
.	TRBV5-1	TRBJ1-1	ASSLSGDGTEAF
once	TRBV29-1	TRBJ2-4	SALLASGTNIQY
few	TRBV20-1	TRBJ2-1	SASPFAGLRYEQF
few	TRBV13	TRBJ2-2	ASSLQGSGELF
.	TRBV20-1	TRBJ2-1	SARRYNEQF
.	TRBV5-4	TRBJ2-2	ASSWGDSGWTGELF
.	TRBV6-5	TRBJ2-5	ASSYSSEGTQETQY
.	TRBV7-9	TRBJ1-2	ASSPRTTSGGYT
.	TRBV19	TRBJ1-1	ASSSGGGTEAF
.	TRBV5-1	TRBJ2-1	ASSSGGPGNEQF
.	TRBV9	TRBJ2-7	ASSVGGAGDEQY
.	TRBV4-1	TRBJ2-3	ASSSPILAETTDTQY
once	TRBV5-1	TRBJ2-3	ASSPRIAGGRVTDTQY
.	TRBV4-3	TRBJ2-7	ASSQDWSFGGGPPYEQY
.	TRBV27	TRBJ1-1	ASKLLGGNTEAF
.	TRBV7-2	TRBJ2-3	ASSLTSDTQY
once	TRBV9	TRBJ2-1	ASSVEGLGPNEQF
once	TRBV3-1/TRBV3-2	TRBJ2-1	ASSQGLGRSNEQF
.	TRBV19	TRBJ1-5	ASSTRTGHNQPQH